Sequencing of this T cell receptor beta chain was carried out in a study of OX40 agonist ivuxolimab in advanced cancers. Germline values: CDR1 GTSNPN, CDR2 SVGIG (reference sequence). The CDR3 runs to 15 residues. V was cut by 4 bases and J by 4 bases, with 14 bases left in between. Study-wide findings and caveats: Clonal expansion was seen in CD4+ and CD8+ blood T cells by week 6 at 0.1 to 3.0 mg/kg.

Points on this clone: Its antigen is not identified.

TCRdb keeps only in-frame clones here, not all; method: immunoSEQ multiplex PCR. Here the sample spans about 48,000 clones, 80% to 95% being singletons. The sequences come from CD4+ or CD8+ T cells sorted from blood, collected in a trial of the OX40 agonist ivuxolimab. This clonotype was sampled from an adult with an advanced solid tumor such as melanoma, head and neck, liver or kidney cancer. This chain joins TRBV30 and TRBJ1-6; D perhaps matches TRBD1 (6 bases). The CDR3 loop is CAWTQPGHYNSPLHF. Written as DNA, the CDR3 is TGTGCCTGGACTCAACCGGGACATTATAATTCACCCCTCCACTTT.